The 24 T cell receptor beta chains listed next were all sequenced from one sample in a study of blood T cell repertoires in COVID-19. TCRdb's table, derived via immunoSEQ multiplex PCR, lists solely in-frame clones and lacks some. The table has around 190,000 clones, about 89% seen once. The specimen sequenced was peripheral blood. These receptors all come from a man between 18 and 35 years old who had recovered from COVID-19.

The J gene is TRBJ2-4, the V gene TRBV5-4; D perhaps matches TRBD1 (5 bases). CDR3 length: 15 amino acids. The V gene's germline CDR1 is SGHNT and CDR2 YYREEE (reference sequence). V was pared by 4 bases and J by 1 base, with 12 bases between. CDR3 DNA: TGTGCCAGCAGCGCGGAAGGGGTGGCCAAAAACATTCAGTACTTC. Its translation is CASSAEGVAKNIQYF.

This clone was detected only a few times. The chain carries TRBV2 and TRBJ1-3; D gene ambiguous. The CDR3 contains 14 residues. V dropped 4 bases and J dropped 3 bases, with 10 bases sitting between them. The germline gives CDR1 SNHLY, CDR2 FYNNEI. DNA of the CDR3: TGTGCCAGCAGTGGAGGAGGGAATGGAAACACCATATATTTT. Encoded protein: CASSGGGNGNTIYF.

J is TRBJ1-2 and V is TRBV27, with TRBD1 matching over 9 bases. The CDR3 consists of 14 residues. V shed 3 bases and J 4 bases; nucleotides not matched to a gene: 3. Germline assignment: CDR1 MNHEY and CDR2 SMNVEV (reference sequence). The CDR3 DNA follows: TGTGCCAGCAGTTTGAAGGGACAGGGCTATGGCTACACCTTC. Translated, it gives CASSLKGQGYGYTF.

The rearrangement links TRBV5-5 to TRBJ2-3; 8 bases agree with TRBD1. J was trimmed by 5 bases and V by 1 base; bases with no gene match: 12. This CDR3 contains 17 residues. Germline CDR1 SGHKS, CDR2 YYEKEE (reference sequence). The CDR3: CASSLNSDREIQDTQYF. In nucleotides, the CDR3 is TGTGCCAGCAGCTTGAACTCGGACAGGGAGATTCAAGATACGCAGTATTTT.

This clone has a single count. The gene calls are TRBV27 and TRBJ1-1; D possibly corresponds to TRBD1 (5 bases). The germline V gene has CDR1 MNHEY and CDR2 SMNVEV (reference sequence). V lost 6 bases, J lost 1 base, and 9 bases lay in between. The CDR3 spans 13 residues. For the CDR3, the DNA is TGTGCCAGCAGCAGACAGACGAACACTGAAGCTTTCTTT. Protein product: CASSRQTNTEAFF.

This clone was picked up one time. The chain couples TRBV4-1 to TRBJ1-2; perhaps TRBD1 as D (5 bases). The germline V gene encodes CDR1 MGHRA and CDR2 YSYEKL. The CDR3 length is 15 residues. V was cut by 0 bases and J by 7 bases, with 15 bases left in between. DNA of the CDR3: TGCGCCAGCAGCCAAGATCCCCTGACAGCGGGTGGCTACACCTTC. Protein: CASSQDPLTAGGYTF.

The J gene is TRBJ2-3, the V gene TRBV28, with 8 bases fitting TRBD2. Germline V gene sequence: CDR1 MDHEN, CDR2 SYDVKM. This CDR3 contains 17 residues. J gave up 3 bases and V 5 bases, and 13 bases lay outside the gene matches. The chain's CDR3 is CASSPLGSGRLTDTQYF. The DNA for the CDR3 is TGTGCCAGCAGTCCGCTTGGGAGCGGGAGATTAACAGATACGCAGTATTTT.

V is TRBV3-1 (or the pseudogene TRBV3-2) and J is TRBJ2-1; D might be TRBD2 (5 bases). Germline CDR1 reads LGHDT; CDR2 reads YNNKEL (reference sequence). The CDR3 length is 11 residues. Deletions cut 5 bases from V and 8 bases from J, with 7 bases between. The CDR3 is CASSYGDEQFF. The CDR3 region has the DNA TGTGCCAGCAGCTACGGGGATGAGCAGTTCTTC.

V is TRBV7-9 and J is TRBJ2-1; 8 bases fit TRBD2. The germline V gene has CDR1 SEHNR and CDR2 FQNEAQ (reference sequence). The CDR3 is 17 amino acids. The trim removed 4 bases at V and 6 bases at J, leaving 14 bases unmatched. This chain's CDR3 is CASSSGVGLVVANEQFF. CDR3 bases: TGTGCCAGCAGCTCTGGGGTGGGACTAGTAGTGGCCAATGAGCAGTTCTTC.

For the CDR3, the DNA is TGTGCCAGTAAGTCGGTGTCGGGGGGCAATCAGCCCCAGCATTTT. Protein sequence: CASKSVSGGNQPQHF. This rearrangement joins TRBV19 to TRBJ1-5; D perhaps matches TRBD1 (5 bases). Trimming took off 7 bases at V and 2 bases at J, with 15 bases between the two ends. Germline values: CDR1 LNHDA, CDR2 SQIVND (reference sequence). CDR3 length: 15 residues.

This clone was recorded only once. This sequence joins TRBV5-4 and TRBJ2-5; D possibly corresponds to TRBD2 (5 bases). Trimming stripped 4 bases from V and 5 bases from J, with 12 bases between. The CDR3 is 13 residues long. Germline assignment: CDR1 SGHNT and CDR2 YYREEE (reference sequence). The DNA for the CDR3 is TGTGCCAGCAGCCCCAGCTGGAGGGAGACCCAGTACTTC. Translating gives CASSPSWRETQYF.

J is TRBJ2-1 and V is TRBV5-8; 11 bases agree with TRBD2. The V gene end was trimmed by 2 bases and the J gene end by 7 bases; junction bases not matched to a gene: 5. This CDR3 has 15 residues. Germline loops: CDR1 SGHTS, CDR2 YDEGEE. The CDR3 DNA is TGTGCCAGCAGCTTAGGTAGCGGGAGGGGGAATGAGCAGTTCTTC. Translating it yields CASSLGSGRGNEQFF.

V gene TRBV5-1 combines with J gene TRBJ2-1, with 12 bases identical to TRBD2. Per germline, CDR1 SGHRS and CDR2 YFSETQ. V lost 3 bases and J lost 4; bases outside the gene matches: 2. This CDR3 is built from 15 residues. CDR3 in DNA: TGCGCCAGCAGCTCCGGACTAGCGGGGTACAATGAGCAGTTCTTC. Amino acid sequence: CASSSGLAGYNEQFF. The entire variable domain, with the rest obtained from reference TRBV5-1 and TRBJ2-1, is as follows: KAGVTQTPRYLIKTRGQQVTLSCSPISGHRSVSWYQQTPGQGLQFLFEYFSETQRNKGNFPGRFSGRQFSNSRSEMNVSTLELGDSALYLCASSSGLAGYNEQFFGPGTRLTVL.

The CDR3 reads CASSFRASGRFFYEQYF. The DNA of the CDR3 is TGTGCCAGCAGCTTTAGGGCTAGCGGGAGGTTCTTCTACGAGCAGTACTTC. The chain is built from TRBV7-2 and TRBJ2-7; 11 positions match TRBD2. The germline V gene encodes CDR1 SGHTA and CDR2 FQGNSA. Unmatched junction bases numbered 10, after V lost 3 bases and J lost 3 bases. The CDR3 extends over 17 amino acids.

This clone appeared a few times. The chain is built from TRBV3-1 (or the pseudogene TRBV3-2) and TRBJ2-7; 7 nucleotides align to TRBD1. The CDR3 is 14 amino acids. Germline V gene sequence: CDR1 LGHDT, CDR2 YNNKEL (reference sequence). V shed 5 bases, J shed 0 bases, and the junction held 4 bases outside the gene matches. The CDR3 loop reads CASSWTGISYEQYF. In nucleotides, the CDR3 is TGTGCCAGCAGCTGGACAGGAATCTCCTACGAGCAGTACTTC.

The CDR3 DNA reads as TGTGCCAGCAGCTTGGCACGACAGGGAGCCATATATGGCTACACCTTC. As protein: CASSLARQGAIYGYTF. The chain uses TRBV5-4 and TRBJ1-2; 7 bases are shared with TRBD1. CDR1 and CDR2 from the germline V gene are SGHNT and YYREEE (reference sequence). Unmatched junction bases numbered 10, after V lost 0 bases and J lost 5 bases. The CDR3 totals 16 residues.

The rearrangement uses TRBV6-2 or TRBV6-3 and TRBJ1-1; 7 bases fit TRBD1. CDR1 MNHEY and CDR2 SVGEGT come from the germline V gene. The length of the CDR3 is 14 residues. V shed 5 bases and J 1 base; nucleotides not matched to a gene: 4. The CDR3 region has the DNA TGTGCCAGCAGTCGACAGGGCACGAACACTGAAGCTTTCTTT. It encodes CASSRQGTNTEAFF.

The CDR3 is CASSERSGGRNSPLHF. The CDR3 region has the DNA TGTGCCAGCAGTGAACGGTCAGGGGGGCGAAATTCACCCCTCCACTTT. The chain joins TRBV6-1 to TRBJ1-6; 7 bases agree with TRBD1. This CDR3 region has 16 residues. The germline V gene encodes CDR1 MNHNS and CDR2 SASEGT. V gave up 2 bases and J gave up 7 bases; unmatched junction bases: 8.

The rearrangement joins TRBV4-2 to TRBJ2-6; TRBD2 aligns across 8 bases. After removal of 1 base from V and 0 bases from J, the junction contained 2 bases not matched to a gene. This CDR3 spans 17 amino acids. Per the germline V gene, CDR1 is LGHNA and CDR2 is YNFKEQ. The CDR3 coding sequence is TGTGCCAGCAGCCAAGGGACTAGCAGCTCTGGGGCCAACGTCCTGACTTTC. Its translation is CASSQGTSSSGANVLTF.

This chain uses TRBV6-2 or TRBV6-3 with TRBJ2-2, with 7 positions matching TRBD1. The CDR3 covers 16 residues. The junction had 7 bases not matched to a gene; V was cut back by 2 bases and J by 4 bases. Germline V gene data show CDR1 as MNHEY and CDR2 as SVGEGT. CDR3 nucleotide sequence: TGTGCCAGCAGTTACCTCGGTGGACAGGCCACCGGGGAGCTGTTTTTT. This gives the protein CASSYLGGQATGELFF.

V gene TRBV2 combines with J gene TRBJ1-5; D is ambiguous. Germline assignment: CDR1 SNHLY and CDR2 FYNNEI. The CDR3 extends over 16 amino acids. V lost 4 bases, J lost 6 bases, and 19 bases lay in between. The CDR3 region is CASSGRWREVGQPQHF. The CDR3 DNA sequence: TGTGCCAGCAGTGGACGCTGGCGTGAGGTCGGTCAGCCCCAGCATTTT. The full variable domain, its missing parts supplied by reference TRBV2 and TRBJ1-5, is EPEVTQTPSHQVTQMGQEVILRCVPISNHLYFYWYRQILGQKVEFLVSFYNNEISEKSEIFDDQFSVERPDGSNFTLKIRSTKLEDSAMYFCASSGRWREVGQPQHFGDGTRLSIL.

This chain uses TRBV29-1 with TRBJ2-1, with 14 nucleotides matching TRBD2. The trim removed 4 bases at V and 7 bases at J, leaving 0 bases unmatched. The germline gives CDR1 SQVTM, CDR2 ANQGSEA. The CDR3 loop spans 13 amino acids. The CDR3 protein is CSVGLAGGNEQFF. In DNA, the CDR3 is TGCAGCGTTGGACTAGCGGGAGGGAATGAGCAGTTCTTC.

The CDR3 DNA reads as TGTGCCAGCAGTTTAAGAGGCCTGAGCTCCTACAATGAGCAGTTCTTC. Amino acids: CASSLRGLSSYNEQFF. The V and J genes are TRBV27 and TRBJ2-1; D gene uncertain. The CDR3 sequence is 16 residues long. The germline V gene encodes CDR1 MNHEY and CDR2 SMNVEV (reference sequence). V lost 2 bases, J lost 0 bases, and 11 bases lay in between.

The chain is built from TRBV6-5 and TRBJ1-1; possible D gene TRBD1, 5 bases. The V and J ends lost 6 bases and 1 base respectively, with 12 bases between them. Germline CDR1 reads MNHEY; CDR2 reads SVGAGI. The CDR3 has 14 amino acids. The CDR3: CASSRQPTNTEAFF. The CDR3 DNA reads as TGTGCCAGCAGCCGACAGCCTACGAACACTGAAGCTTTCTTT.